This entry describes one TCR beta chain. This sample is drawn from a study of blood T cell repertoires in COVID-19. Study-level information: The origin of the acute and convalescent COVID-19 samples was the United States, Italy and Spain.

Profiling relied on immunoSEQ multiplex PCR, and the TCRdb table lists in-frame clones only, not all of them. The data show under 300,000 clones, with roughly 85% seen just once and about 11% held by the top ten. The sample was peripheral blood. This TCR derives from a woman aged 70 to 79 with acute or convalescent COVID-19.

This CDR3 reads CASRRDRDQGNYGYTF. The CDR3 DNA sequence: TGTGCCAGTAGAAGAGACAGGGATCAAGGAAACTATGGCTACACCTTC. The V and J genes are TRBV19 and TRBJ1-2; TRBD1 aligns across 7 bases. The CDR3 contains 16 residues. Germline CDR1 LNHDA, CDR2 SQIVND (reference sequence). V gave up 6 bases and J gave up 2 bases; unmatched junction bases: 12.